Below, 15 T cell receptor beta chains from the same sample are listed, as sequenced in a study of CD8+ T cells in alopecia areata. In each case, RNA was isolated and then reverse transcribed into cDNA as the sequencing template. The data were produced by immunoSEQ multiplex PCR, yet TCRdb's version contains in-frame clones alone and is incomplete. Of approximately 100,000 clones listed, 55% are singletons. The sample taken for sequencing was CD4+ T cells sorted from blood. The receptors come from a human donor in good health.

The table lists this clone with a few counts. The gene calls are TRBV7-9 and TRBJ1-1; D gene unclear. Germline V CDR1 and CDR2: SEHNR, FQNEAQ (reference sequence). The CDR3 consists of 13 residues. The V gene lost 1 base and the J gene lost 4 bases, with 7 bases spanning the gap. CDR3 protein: CASSLVQLTEAFF. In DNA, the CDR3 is TGTGCCAGCAGCTTAGTCCAGCTCACTGAAGCTTTCTTT.

CDR3 residues: CASSLERGLSYNEQFF. As DNA, the CDR3 is TGTGCCAGCAGCTTAGAACGGGGCCTCTCCTACAATGAGCAGTTCTTC. The chain joins TRBV7-9 to TRBJ2-1, with D perhaps being TRBD1 or TRBD2 (5 bases each). The CDR3 spans 16 residues. Germline CDR1 reads SEHNR; CDR2 reads FQNEAQ (reference sequence). Trimming removed 1 base at V and 0 bases at J, with 10 bases between.

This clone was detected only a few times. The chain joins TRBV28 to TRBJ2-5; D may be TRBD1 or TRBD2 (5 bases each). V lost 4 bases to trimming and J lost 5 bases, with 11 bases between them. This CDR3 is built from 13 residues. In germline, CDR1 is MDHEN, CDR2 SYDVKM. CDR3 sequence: CASSSGRWETQYF. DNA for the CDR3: TGTGCCAGCAGTTCGGGACGGTGGGAGACCCAGTACTTC.

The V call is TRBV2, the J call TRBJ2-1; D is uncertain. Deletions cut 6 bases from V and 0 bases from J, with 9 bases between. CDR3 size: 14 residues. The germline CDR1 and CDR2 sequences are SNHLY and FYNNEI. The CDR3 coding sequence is TGTGCCAGCAGGGGTCTGAGCTCCTACAATGAGCAGTTCTTC. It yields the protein CASRGLSSYNEQFF.

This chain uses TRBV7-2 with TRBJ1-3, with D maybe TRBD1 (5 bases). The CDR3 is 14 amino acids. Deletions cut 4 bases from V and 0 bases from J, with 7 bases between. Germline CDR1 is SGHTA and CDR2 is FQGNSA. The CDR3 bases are TGTGCCAGCAGCTCAGGGTACTCTGGAAACACCATATATTTT. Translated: CASSSGYSGNTIYF. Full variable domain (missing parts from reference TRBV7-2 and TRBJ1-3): GAGVSQSPSNKVTEKGKDVELRCDPISGHTALYWYRQSLGQGLEFLIYFQGNSAPDKSGLPSDRFSAERTGGSVSTLTIQRTQQEDSAVYLCASSSGYSGNTIYFGEGSWLTVV.

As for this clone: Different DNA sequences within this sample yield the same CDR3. Here the CDR3 DNA reads TGTGCCAGCAGTTTGCGGGGTTATGGCTACACCTTC. Its protein is CASSLRGYGYTF. The chain employs TRBV28 and TRBJ1-2; D unresolved. V was shortened by 3 bases and J by 5 bases, with 7 bases between the two germline ends. This CDR3 is built from 12 residues. Germline CDR1 MDHEN, CDR2 SYDVKM.

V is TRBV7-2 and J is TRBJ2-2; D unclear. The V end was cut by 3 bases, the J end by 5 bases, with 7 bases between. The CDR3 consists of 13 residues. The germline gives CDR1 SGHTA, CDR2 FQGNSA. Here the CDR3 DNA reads TGTGCCAGCAGCTTTTCTGGGACCGGGGAGCTGTTTTTT. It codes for CASSFSGTGELFF.

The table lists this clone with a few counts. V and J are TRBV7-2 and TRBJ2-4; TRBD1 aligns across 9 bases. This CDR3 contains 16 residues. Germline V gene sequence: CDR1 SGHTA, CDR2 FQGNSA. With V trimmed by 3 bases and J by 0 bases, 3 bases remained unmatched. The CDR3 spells CASSFRQGGAKNIQYF. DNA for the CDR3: TGTGCCAGCAGCTTTCGACAGGGGGGAGCCAAAAACATTCAGTACTTC.

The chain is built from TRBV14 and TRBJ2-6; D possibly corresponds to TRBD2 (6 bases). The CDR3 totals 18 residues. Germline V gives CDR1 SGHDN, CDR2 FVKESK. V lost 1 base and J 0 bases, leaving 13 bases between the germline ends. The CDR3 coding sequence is TGTGCCAGCAGCCAAGCCGGGGGTAACCCCTCTGGGGCCAACGTCCTGACTTTC. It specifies CASSQAGGNPSGANVLTF.

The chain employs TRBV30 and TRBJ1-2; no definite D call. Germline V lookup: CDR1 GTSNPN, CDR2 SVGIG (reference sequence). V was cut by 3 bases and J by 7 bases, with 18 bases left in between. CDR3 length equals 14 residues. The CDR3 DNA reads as TGTGCCTGGAGCGGCACTGGGGTGGTGGTTGGCTACACCTTC. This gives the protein CAWSGTGVVVGYTF.

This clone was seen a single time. CDR3 loop: CSVGTGASKNIQYF. The DNA of the CDR3 is TGCAGCGTTGGGACAGGGGCATCCAAAAACATTCAGTACTTC. The genes are TRBV29-1 and TRBJ2-4, with 9 bases lining up with TRBD1. Germline CDR1 reads SQVTM; CDR2 reads ANQGSEA. V lost 4 bases and J lost 2; bases outside the gene matches: 3. The CDR3 has 14 amino acids.

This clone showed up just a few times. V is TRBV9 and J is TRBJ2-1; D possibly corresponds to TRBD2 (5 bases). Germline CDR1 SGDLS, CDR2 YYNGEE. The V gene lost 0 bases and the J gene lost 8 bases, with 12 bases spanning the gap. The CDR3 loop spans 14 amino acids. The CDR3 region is CASSVGVGSDEQFF. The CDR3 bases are TGTGCCAGCAGCGTAGGGGTAGGGAGCGATGAGCAGTTCTTC.

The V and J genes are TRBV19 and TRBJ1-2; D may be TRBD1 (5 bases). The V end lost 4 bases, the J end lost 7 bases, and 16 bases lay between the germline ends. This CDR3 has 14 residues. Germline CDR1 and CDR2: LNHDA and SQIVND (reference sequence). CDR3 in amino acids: CASSTRQPGRGYTF. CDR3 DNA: TGTGCCAGTAGTACCCGACAGCCAGGACGTGGCTACACCTTC.

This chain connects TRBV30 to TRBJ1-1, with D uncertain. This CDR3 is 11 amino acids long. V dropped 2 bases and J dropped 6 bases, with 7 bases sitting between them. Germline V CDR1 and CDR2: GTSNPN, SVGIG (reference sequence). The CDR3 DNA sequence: TGTGCCTGGAGTAGAACTTCTGAAGCTTTCTTT. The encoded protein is CAWSRTSEAFF.

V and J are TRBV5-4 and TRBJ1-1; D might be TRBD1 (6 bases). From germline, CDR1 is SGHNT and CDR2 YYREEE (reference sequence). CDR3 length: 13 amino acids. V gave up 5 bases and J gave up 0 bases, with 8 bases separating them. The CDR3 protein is CASSPGVNTEAFF. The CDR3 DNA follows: TGTGCCAGCAGTCCAGGGGTGAACACTGAAGCTTTCTTT.